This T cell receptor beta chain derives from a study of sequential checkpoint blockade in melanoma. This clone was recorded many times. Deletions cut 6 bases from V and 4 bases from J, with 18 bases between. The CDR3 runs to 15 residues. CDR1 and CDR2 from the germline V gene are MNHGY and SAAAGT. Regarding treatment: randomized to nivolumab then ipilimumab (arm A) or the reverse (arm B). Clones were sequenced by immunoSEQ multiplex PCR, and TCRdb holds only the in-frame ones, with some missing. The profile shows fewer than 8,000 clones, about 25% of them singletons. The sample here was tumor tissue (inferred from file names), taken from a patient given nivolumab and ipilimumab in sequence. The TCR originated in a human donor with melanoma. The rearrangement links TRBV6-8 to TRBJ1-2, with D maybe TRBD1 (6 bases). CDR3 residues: CASRRALQGSYGYTF. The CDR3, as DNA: TGTGCCAGCAGAAGAGCTCTACAGGGTTCCTATGGCTACACCTTC.